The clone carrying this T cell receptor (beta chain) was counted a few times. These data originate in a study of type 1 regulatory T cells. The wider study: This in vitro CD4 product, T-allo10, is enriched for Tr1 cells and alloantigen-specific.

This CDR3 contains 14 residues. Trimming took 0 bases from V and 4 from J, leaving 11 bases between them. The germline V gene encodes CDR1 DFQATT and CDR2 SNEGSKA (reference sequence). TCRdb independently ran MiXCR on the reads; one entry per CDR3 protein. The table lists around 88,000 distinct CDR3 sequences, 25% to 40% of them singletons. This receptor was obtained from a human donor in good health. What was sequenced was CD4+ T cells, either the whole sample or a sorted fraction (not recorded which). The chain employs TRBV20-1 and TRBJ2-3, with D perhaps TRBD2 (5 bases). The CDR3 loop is CSARDGIVADTQYF. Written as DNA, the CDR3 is TGCAGTGCTAGAGACGGGATCGTCGCAGATACGCAGTATTTT.